This T cell receptor beta chain was captured in a study of graft-versus-host responses after intestinal transplantation. For the study at large: Multivisceral, liver-intestinal, or isolated intestinal transplants were given to recipients. All recipients were given anti-thymocyte globulin induction, and tacrolimus and steroids were then administered for approximately 3 years.

This clone was seen a single time. Antigen unknown. The CDR3 extends over 16 amino acids. Germline CDR1 and CDR2: SGHTA and FQGNSA. Assay: immunoSEQ multiplex PCR; the TCRdb copy retains only in-frame clones and omits some. The sample has tens of thousands of clones, 75% to 95% seen once. Study results and limitations: Detected in recipient marrow were GvH clones, some of which were first observed in ileum or blood. Early post-transplant HvG declines showed an association with peak circulating GvH clone levels.

This rearrangement joins TRBV7-2 to TRBJ2-5, with 10 positions matching TRBD1. TRBJ2-7 matches the DNA end more closely, so the J call is doubtful. The starting material was unstimulated CD4+ T cells sorted from spleen or lymph node cells, obtained before intestinal transplant. The sequence was obtained from a human donor who received an intestinal transplant. The CDR3: CASSPATGGSSYEQYF. In DNA, the CDR3 is TGTGCCAGCAGCCCTGCGACAGGGGGCAGCTCCTACGAGCAGTACTTC.